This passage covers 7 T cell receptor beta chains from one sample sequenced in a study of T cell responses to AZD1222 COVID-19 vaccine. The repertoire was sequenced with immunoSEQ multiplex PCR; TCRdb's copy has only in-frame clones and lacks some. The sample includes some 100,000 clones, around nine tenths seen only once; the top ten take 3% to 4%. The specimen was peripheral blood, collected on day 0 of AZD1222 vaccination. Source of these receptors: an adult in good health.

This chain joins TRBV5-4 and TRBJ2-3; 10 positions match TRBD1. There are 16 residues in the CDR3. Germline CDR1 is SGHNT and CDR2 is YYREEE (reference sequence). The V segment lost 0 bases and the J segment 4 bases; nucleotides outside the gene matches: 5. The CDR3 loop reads CASSLGGQGRADTQYF. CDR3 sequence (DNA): TGTGCCAGCAGCTTGGGGGGACAGGGGAGGGCAGATACGCAGTATTTT.

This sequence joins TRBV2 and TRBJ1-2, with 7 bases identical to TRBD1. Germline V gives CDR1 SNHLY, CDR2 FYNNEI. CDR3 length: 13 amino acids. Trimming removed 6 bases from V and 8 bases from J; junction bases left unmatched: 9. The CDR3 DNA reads TGTGCCAGCAGGGGAGACAGGGATCGCGGCTACACCTTC. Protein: CASRGDRDRGYTF.

The CDR3 DNA sequence: TGTGCCAGCAGCCCCGGGCAGCTAAATTGGGAGACCCAGTACTTC. As protein: CASSPGQLNWETQYF. The V call is TRBV7-9, the J call TRBJ2-5; D not resolved. The CDR3 is 15 amino acids. Germline loops: CDR1 SEHNR, CDR2 FQNEAQ (reference sequence). With 5 bases removed from V and 5 bases from J, the gap between germline ends came to 18 bases.

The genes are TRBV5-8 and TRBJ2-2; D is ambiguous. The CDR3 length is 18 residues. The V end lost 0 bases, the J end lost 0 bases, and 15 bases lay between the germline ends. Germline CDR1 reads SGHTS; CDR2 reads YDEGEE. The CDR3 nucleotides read TGTGCCAGCAGCTTGGTGCGGCAGACCCGAACGAACACCGGGGAGCTGTTTTTT. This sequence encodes CASSLVRQTRTNTGELFF.

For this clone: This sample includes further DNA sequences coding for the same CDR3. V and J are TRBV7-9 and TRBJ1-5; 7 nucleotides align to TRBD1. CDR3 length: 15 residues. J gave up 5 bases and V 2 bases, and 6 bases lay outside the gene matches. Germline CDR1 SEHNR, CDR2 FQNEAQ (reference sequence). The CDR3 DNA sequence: TGTGCCAGCAGCTTAACGGGAGGGGGCGATCAGCCCCAGCATTTT. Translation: CASSLTGGGDQPQHF.

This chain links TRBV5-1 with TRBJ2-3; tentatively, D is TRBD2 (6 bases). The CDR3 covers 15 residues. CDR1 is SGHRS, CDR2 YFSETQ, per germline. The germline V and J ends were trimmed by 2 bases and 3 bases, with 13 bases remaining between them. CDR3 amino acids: CASSFKAAGTDTQYF. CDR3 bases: TGCGCCAGCAGCTTCAAAGCGGCGGGGACAGATACGCAGTATTTT.

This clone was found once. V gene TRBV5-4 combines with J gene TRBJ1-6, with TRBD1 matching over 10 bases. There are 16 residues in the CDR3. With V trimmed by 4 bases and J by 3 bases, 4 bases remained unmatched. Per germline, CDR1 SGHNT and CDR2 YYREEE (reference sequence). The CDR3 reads CASSATGGLYNSPLHF. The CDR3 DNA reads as TGTGCCAGCAGCGCGACAGGGGGCCTCTATAATTCACCCCTCCACTTT.